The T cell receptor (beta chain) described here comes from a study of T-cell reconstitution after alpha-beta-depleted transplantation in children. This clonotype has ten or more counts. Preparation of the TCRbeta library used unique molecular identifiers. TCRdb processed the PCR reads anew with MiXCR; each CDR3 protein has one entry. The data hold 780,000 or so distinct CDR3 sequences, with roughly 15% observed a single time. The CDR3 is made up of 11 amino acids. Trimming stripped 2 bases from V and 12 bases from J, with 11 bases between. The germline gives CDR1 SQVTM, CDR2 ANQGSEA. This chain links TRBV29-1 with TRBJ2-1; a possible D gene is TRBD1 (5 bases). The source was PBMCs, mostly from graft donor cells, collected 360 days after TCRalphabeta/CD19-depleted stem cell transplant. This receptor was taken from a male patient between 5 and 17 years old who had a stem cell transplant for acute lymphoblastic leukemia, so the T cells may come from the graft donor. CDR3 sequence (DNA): TGCAGCGTTGAACGTGACAGCAGGCAGTTCTTC. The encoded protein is CSVERDSRQFF.